The following is a T cell receptor beta chain sequence with its context. Per the germline V gene, CDR1 is MNHEY and CDR2 is SMNVEV (reference sequence). This CDR3 comprises 15 residues. The data originate from a study of T cells expressing NK-cell markers. Study-level information: The authors derived TCR beta repertoires from sorted CD3+CD56+NKG2C+, CD3+CD56+NKG2C- and CD3+CD56-NKG2C+ T cells. HCMV seropositivity marked most of the eight sequenced donors; one was seronegative.

TCRdb reprocessed the 5' RACE reads, keeping one entry per CDR3 protein, no DNA. The sample table includes approximately 150,000 distinct CDR3 sequences. The receptor comes from a man aged 18 to 29 in good health. The V and J genes are TRBV27 and TRBJ2-3; the TCRdb D gene call, TRBD2, has no DNA to confirm it. Source material: blood T cells: a sorted CD56 or NKG2C T cell subset, CD4+ or CD8+ T cells, or bulk PBMC T cells (not recorded which). CDR3 amino acids: CASSPGTLSTDTQYF.